The clone carrying this T cell receptor beta chain occurred many times. The data were obtained in a study of neurological immune-mediated disorders. From the 5' RACE reads, TCRdb called clonotypes with MiXCR, one entry per CDR3 protein. The sample consists of roughly 65,000 distinct CDR3 sequences, 4.1% of them appearing once. This sequence originates from a man aged 50 to 59 with multiple sclerosis. The source material was PBMCs.

The CDR3 region has the DNA TGTGCCAGCAGCCGGACTGGACAGGCGAACACCGGGGAGCTGTTTTTT. Translation gives CASSRTGQANTGELFF. The J gene is TRBJ2-2, the V gene TRBV5-5, with 7 bases aligning to TRBD1. Germline V gene sequence: CDR1 SGHKS, CDR2 YYEKEE (reference sequence). The V segment lost 4 bases and the J segment 0 bases; nucleotides outside the gene matches: 6. This CDR3 is built from 16 residues.